This entry describes one T cell receptor beta chain. Antigen unknown. TCRdb re-called the reads with MiXCR, one entry per CDR3 protein. The data contain around 300,000 distinct CDR3 sequences, 20% to 25% of them singletons. The source of the sample is a study of T cell repertoires in cytomegalovirus infection. Study context: Selection of CMV epitopes for the study included recently identified HLA-C-restricted and well-studied HLA-B-restricted ones. Evidence of both CMV infection and a matching HLA type came from public TCR beta signatures. General study findings and limits: People with CMV and the relevant HLA were identified by cumulative public TCR beta family frequency. There were HLA-C-restricted CMV-specific TCR beta clonotypes dominating the ex vivo response.

The TCR originated in a human donor in good health (CMV status not recorded). Some clones in this sample may be carry-over from other donors' samples. The specimen comprised cultured PBMCs, sampled from culture after CMV antigen stimulation.

CDR3 loop: CASSLEAGVMNTEAFF. As DNA, the CDR3 is TGTGCCAGCAGCTTGGAGGCCGGGGTTATGAACACTGAAGCTTTCTTT. This chain links TRBV5-8 with TRBJ1-1; D is ambiguous. The CDR3 length is 16 residues. V shed 0 bases and J shed 0 bases, with 12 bases lying between them. Germline CDR1 reads SGHTS; CDR2 reads YDEGEE.